The T cell receptor (beta chain) under discussion was sequenced for a study of T cell repertoires in cytomegalovirus infection. About the research overall: Recently identified HLA-C-restricted and well-studied HLA-B-restricted CMV epitopes were used. Both CMV infection and a matching HLA type were indicated by public TCR beta signatures. General study findings and limits: HLA-C-restricted CMV-specific TCR beta clonotypes prevailed in the ex vivo response. Adding up the frequency of public TCR beta families identified people who carried CMV plus the relevant HLA.

TCRdb analysed the reads with MiXCR anew, one entry per CDR3 protein. Of hundreds of thousands of distinct CDR3 sequences listed, roughly 36% are singletons. Trimming took 0 bases from V and 4 from J; bases not matched to a gene: 6. The CDR3 loop spans 16 amino acids. The germline V gene encodes CDR1 SGHAT and CDR2 FQNNGV. As concerns this clonotype: Its specificity is not known.

The source of this sequence is a human donor in good health (CMV status not recorded). Some clones in this sample may be carry-over from other donors' samples. The sequencing here drew on cultured PBMCs, taken from culture after CMV antigen stimulation. The rearrangement joins TRBV11-2 to TRBJ2-5; 9 nucleotides agree with TRBD1. The CDR3 bases are TGTGCCAGCAGCTTAGATCTCGGACAGGGGAGAGAGACCCAGTACTTC. This sequence encodes CASSLDLGQGRETQYF.